This entry lists 10 T cell receptor beta chains sequenced from one sample in a study of CD8+CD57+ T cells in acquired aplastic anemia. An expansion of CD8+CD57+ cells by flow cytometry had been shown in patients chosen for sequencing. Researchers used genomic DNA as the template to profile TCR beta VDJ and CDR3. In TCRdb, the reads were re-called with MiXCR into one record per CDR3 protein. The sample consists of a few hundred thousand distinct CDR3 sequences, 82% of them appearing once. Sequencing was performed on sorted CD4+, CD8+, or CD8+CD57+ T cells (not recorded which) from PBMCs. These receptors originate from a human donor with aplastic anemia.

This chain connects TRBV13 to TRBJ2-7; unclear D gene. This CDR3 spans 12 amino acids. From germline, CDR1 is PRHDT and CDR2 FYEKMQ (reference sequence). V was pared by 1 base and J by 11 bases, with 12 bases between. The CDR3 nucleotides read TGTGCCAGCAGCTTAGTGGCCTCGGTCGAGTACGTC. It specifies CASSLVASVEYV.

Regarding this clonotype: Mismatch with germline at one junction end may stem from a read error. J is TRBJ1-1 and V is TRBV15, with TRBD1 as a possible D gene (6 bases). The germline V gene has CDR1 LNHNV and CDR2 YYDKDF (reference sequence). CDR3 length: 15 amino acids. The CDR3 DNA reads as TGTGCCAGCAGTTTAGCTCTGACAGGCACCACTGAACCTTTCTTT. Its translation: CASSLALTGTTEPFF.

The V and J genes are TRBV20-1 and TRBJ1-6, with unresolved D. Trimming removed 1 base from V and 10 bases from J, with 11 bases in between. Germline assignment: CDR1 DFQATT and CDR2 SNEGSKA (reference sequence). This CDR3 contains 13 residues. The CDR3 here is CSARVRLDSPLHF. CDR3 sequence (DNA): TGCAGTGCTAGAGTCCGACTGGACTCACCCCTCCACTTT.

This clonotype has only a few counts. This rearrangement joins TRBV2 to TRBJ1-6; 10 nucleotides line up with TRBD1. Germline CDR1 is SNHLY and CDR2 is FYNNEI. V trimming: 7 bases; J trimming: 14 bases; junction bases outside the gene matches: 11. This CDR3 region has 14 residues. This CDR3 reads CASIGQGVLRTLHF. The CDR3 bases are TGTGCCAGCATCGGACAGGGGGTGTTGAGGACCCTCCACTTT.

The J gene is TRBJ2-3, the V gene TRBV11-3; maybe TRBD2 (5 bases). Germline CDR1 is SGHNT and CDR2 is YENEEA. V lost 4 bases, J lost 6 bases, and 14 bases lay in between. The CDR3 totals 14 residues. The CDR3 bases are TGTGCCAGCAGCTCAGGTCTAGCAGCCGATACGCAGTATTTT. It codes for CASSSGLAADTQYF.

Remarks on this clonotype: At one end, the junction sequence differs from germline, possibly due to a read error. The CDR3 loop is CASSDGGIHEQFYGPGF. The CDR3 DNA reads TGTGCCAGCAGTGATGGGGGGATCCATGAGCAGTTCTACGGGCCAGGTTTC. V and J are TRBV2 and TRBJ2-6; D is perhaps TRBD2 (6 bases). Per germline, CDR1 SNHLY and CDR2 FYNNEI. This CDR3 is built from 17 residues.

This clonotype was seen at least ten times. This sequence joins TRBV6-5 and TRBJ1-1; D unclear. Germline assignment: CDR1 MNHEY and CDR2 SVGAGI. This CDR3 is 13 amino acids long. Trimming took off 2 bases at V and 1 base at J, with 5 bases between the two ends. The CDR3 is CASSYGKNTEAFF. CDR3 DNA: TGTGCCAGCAGTTACGGCAAGAACACTGAAGCTTTCTTT.

To note about this clonotype: Relative to the germline gene, one junction end is altered; a read error may explain this. This chain joins TRBV9 and TRBJ2-3; the match to TRBD1 covers 7 bases. Germline V lookup: CDR1 SGDLS, CDR2 YYNGEE. The CDR3 is made up of 13 amino acids. Here the CDR3 DNA reads TGTGCCAGCAGAGTTGATGGGACAGATAAGCAGTTCTTT. It specifies CASRVDGTDKQFF.

The chain joins TRBV7-9 to TRBJ2-3; maybe TRBD1 (5 bases). The CDR3 contains 15 residues. V lost 5 bases to trimming and J lost 11 bases, with 23 bases between them. CDR1 is SEHNR and CDR2 is FQNEAQ in the germline V gene (reference sequence). CDR3 protein: CASSVGRANTGKQYF. The CDR3 nucleotides read TGTGCCAGCAGCGTAGGACGTGCGAACACAGGTAAGCAGTATTTT.

Details on this clonotype: A read error is likely, as this CDR3 ends without the conserved phenylalanine or tryptophan. The limits of the CDR3 on the DNA are not certain, so only TCRdb's listed CDR3 is given. This CDR3 reads CASGVGGTPTTHFV. The chain recombines TRBV2 with TRBJ2-3; TRBD1 is taken as the D call from the table, unchecked against the DNA. Germline CDR1 is SNHLY and CDR2 is FYNNEI. The CDR3 comprises 14 residues, both ends counted.